The source of this T cell receptor beta chain is a study of early T cells in non-severe SARS-CoV-2 infection. Study summary: It was bulk RNA from unsorted whole blood that was sequenced, and the chains were unpaired.

Each single cDNA molecule received a unique molecular identifier. TCRdb reprocessed the 5' RACE reads with MiXCR, giving one entry per CDR3 protein. Found here are fewer than 100,000 distinct CDR3 sequences, around 5.6% of them singletons; the top ten hold about 7.8%. CDR3 size: 16 residues. J lost 0 bases, V lost 2 bases, and 6 bases had no gene match. From germline, CDR1 is KGHSH and CDR2 LQKENI. Regarding this clonotype: Its antigen is undetermined.

Findings and limits, study-wide: Using VDJdb, the matching emphasized anti-spike CD8 responses while missing private and CD4 specificities.

Material for sequencing was whole blood. The V and J genes are TRBV18 and TRBJ1-1; 7 nucleotides match TRBD1. The clonotype originates from an adult who was a healthcare worker with PCR-confirmed SARS-CoV-2 infection or an uninfected control (not recorded which). In DNA, the CDR3 is TGTGCCAGCTCACCATATACGGGACAGATGAACACTGAAGCTTTCTTT. It codes for CASSPYTGQMNTEAFF. The full variable domain, its missing parts supplied by reference TRBV18 and TRBJ1-1, is NAGVMQNPRHLVRRRGQEARLRCSPMKGHSHVYWYRQLPEEGLKFMVYLQKENIIDESGMPKERFSAEFPKEGPSILRIQQVVRGDSAAYFCASSPYTGQMNTEAFFGQGTRLTVV.